This TCR beta chain comes out of a study of blood T cell repertoires in COVID-19. TCRdb's table, derived via immunoSEQ multiplex PCR, lists solely in-frame clones and lacks some. The sample contains tens of thousands of clones, about 79% of which appear only once. The CDR3 extends over 16 amino acids. From germline, CDR1 is GTSNPN and CDR2 SVGIG (reference sequence). The V gene lost 4 bases and the J gene lost 8 bases, with 24 bases spanning the gap. The chain couples TRBV30 to TRBJ2-1, with D possibly being TRBD2 (5 bases). The source of this sequence is a woman in her 50s with acute or convalescent COVID-19. Sequenced sample: peripheral blood. The CDR3 bases are TGTGCCTGGACGCCCCGAAGCGGTTACCTCGGGGATGAGCAGTTCTTC. It encodes CAWTPRSGYLGDEQFF. Together with reference TRBV30 and TRBJ2-1, the CDR3 gives the full variable domain: SQTIHQWPATLVQPVGSPLSLECTVEGTSNPNLYWYRQAAGRGLQLLFYSVGIGQISSEVPQNLSASRPQDRQFILSSKKLLLSDSGFYLCAWTPRSGYLGDEQFFGPGTRLTVL.